Below are 15 T cell receptor beta chains sequenced from a single sample in a study of metastatic and nonmetastatic thyroid tumors. TCRdb reanalyzed the PCR reads via MiXCR. The sample yields 15,000 or so clones, roughly 4% seen once. All patients reached thyroid surgery having received no treatment beforehand. Specimen: tumor tissue. The receptors here all came from a female donor with papillary thyroid cancer or a benign thyroid nodule (not recorded which). Some clones in this sample may be carry-over from other donors' samples.

Remarks on this clone: Its ends do not fully match the called genes, so a read error is possible. This chain connects TRBV6-1 to TRBJ2-1; D perhaps matches TRBD2 (6 bases). Germline loops: CDR1 MNHNS, CDR2 SASEGT. The CDR3 runs 15 residues. CDR3 bases: TGTGCCAGCAGTACCGTTGCGGGGACCTACAATGATCAGGTCTTC. Its translation is CASSTVAGTYNDQVF.

This clone was counted a few times. Since a much larger clone is just one base distant, this may be a read error. CDR3 nucleotides: TGTGCCAGCAGTCCTGACCTCAGGGACGCTGAAGCTTTCTTT. Translating it yields CASSPDLRDAEAFF. V and J are TRBV27 and TRBJ1-1; a possible D gene is TRBD1 (5 bases). Per the germline V gene, CDR1 is MNHEY and CDR2 is SMNVEV (reference sequence). V was cut by 5 bases and J by 6 bases, with 16 bases left in between. The CDR3 has 14 amino acids.

This clone was picked up a small number of times. The chain links TRBV24-1 to TRBJ2-7, with 10 bases identical to TRBD2. The V and J ends lost 9 bases and 4 bases, in that order; junction bases with no gene match: 5. Looked up from germline, CDR1 is KGHDR and CDR2 is SFDVKD. The CDR3 extends over 13 amino acids. This chain's CDR3 is CATVKREGYEQYF. CDR3 bases: TGTGCCACCGTGAAGCGGGAGGGGTACGAGCAGTACTTC.

This chain uses TRBV28 with TRBJ1-2; possibly TRBD1 for D (6 bases). The CDR3 is made up of 14 amino acids. V was clipped by 4 bases and J by 4 bases, with 13 bases between them. From germline, CDR1 is MDHEN and CDR2 SYDVKM. Written as DNA, the CDR3 is TGTGCCAGCAGTTCGGGGCAGGGGCCCTATGGCTACACCTTC. Translation: CASSSGQGPYGYTF.

This clone was recorded a few times. The V and J genes are TRBV2 and TRBJ1-2; 8 bases fit TRBD1. The CDR3 runs to 14 residues. Unmatched junction bases numbered 1, after V lost 2 bases and J lost 2 bases. Germline CDR1 and CDR2: SNHLY and FYNNEI. CDR3 region: CASSENRGNYGYTF. In DNA form, the CDR3 reads TGTGCCAGCAGTGAAAACAGGGGGAACTATGGCTACACCTTC.

This clone was detected a few times. V usage is TRBV27 and J usage is TRBJ2-7; perhaps TRBD2 as D (6 bases). CDR1 and CDR2 from the germline V gene are MNHEY and SMNVEV (reference sequence). V was pared by 3 bases and J by 5 bases, with 11 bases between. CDR3 size: 13 residues. This CDR3 is CASSFRRRDEQYF. The CDR3 bases are TGTGCCAGCAGTTTCCGGAGGAGGGACGAGCAGTACTTC.

Worth noting for this clone: One junction end does not reproduce the germline sequence, and a read error may be involved. The genes are TRBV12-3 or TRBV12-4 and TRBJ1-5, with no clear D. The CDR3 runs to 13 residues. The CDR3 region is CASSLRENQPQHF. The CDR3 region has the DNA TGTGCCAGTAGTTTACGGGAGAATCAGCCCCAGCATTTT.

The genes are TRBV2 and TRBJ2-7; D not certain. V was pared by 6 bases and J by 3 bases, with 9 bases between. This CDR3 spans 12 amino acids. Germline V gives CDR1 SNHLY, CDR2 FYNNEI. The CDR3 DNA is TGTGCCAGCAGACCCGGTATCTACGAGCAGTACTTC. It codes for CASRPGIYEQYF.

By sample fraction, this clone is medium-sized. This chain uses TRBV27 with TRBJ2-3; D might be TRBD1 (5 bases). Germline V gene lookup returns CDR1 MNHEY and CDR2 SMNVEV (reference sequence). Trimming removed 7 bases from V and 0 bases from J, with 17 bases in between. The CDR3 loop spans 16 amino acids. CDR3 DNA sequence: TGTGCCAGCACCCCTTTTTATGGGGCGAGCACAGATACGCAGTATTTT. Translating gives CASTPFYGASTDTQYF.

There are a few counts of this clone. The CDR3 DNA sequence: TGCAGTGCTAGACCCCAGGCGGTTAGTAGCACAGATACGCAGTATTTT. Translated: CSARPQAVSSTDTQYF. J is TRBJ2-3 and V is TRBV20-1; D is unresolved. With 2 bases removed from V and 0 bases from J, the gap between germline ends came to 15 bases. The CDR3 consists of 16 residues. Germline values: CDR1 DFQATT, CDR2 SNEGSKA (reference sequence).

The chain is built from TRBV6-1 and TRBJ2-1; possibly TRBD2 for D (6 bases). This CDR3 region has 12 residues. V lost 5 bases to trimming and J lost 4 bases, with 6 bases between them. CDR1 is MNHNS and CDR2 is SASEGT in the germline V gene. The CDR3 DNA is TGTGCCAGCAGTCGGGGGTACAATGAGCAGTTCTTC. It encodes CASSRGYNEQFF.

The J gene is TRBJ2-6, the V gene TRBV27; D unclear. Per the germline V gene, CDR1 is MNHEY and CDR2 is SMNVEV (reference sequence). Trimming cost V 5 bases and J 0 bases, with 8 bases left between them. CDR3 length: 15 residues. The CDR3 loop is CASSLDNSGANVLTF. Here the CDR3 DNA reads TGTGCCAGCAGTCTAGATAACTCTGGGGCCAACGTCCTGACTTTC.

There are a few counts of this clone. The rearrangement joins TRBV6-1 to TRBJ1-1; D remains unclear. The CDR3 extends over 14 amino acids. The germline V gene encodes CDR1 MNHNS and CDR2 SASEGT. V dropped 6 bases and J dropped 0 bases, with 11 bases sitting between them. The CDR3 DNA reads as TGTGCCAGCAGCCCCCCGGGTCTGAACACTGAAGCTTTCTTT. Encoded protein: CASSPPGLNTEAFF.

The J gene is TRBJ2-3, the V gene TRBV6-4; 12 bases line up with TRBD2. CDR1 MRHNA and CDR2 SNTAGT come from the germline V gene. J gave up 3 bases and V 7 bases, and 5 bases lay outside the gene matches. This CDR3 is 15 amino acids long. CDR3 residues: CASMRLAGETDTQYF. The CDR3 DNA follows: TGTGCCAGCATGCGACTAGCGGGAGAAACAGATACGCAGTATTTT.

This chain links TRBV10-2 with TRBJ2-1; no clear D. The V gene lost 8 bases and the J gene lost 7 bases, with 12 bases spanning the gap. The CDR3 contains 12 residues. Germline CDR1 is WSHSY and CDR2 is SAAADI. CDR3: CASFGVMNEQFF. The CDR3, as DNA: TGCGCCAGCTTTGGGGTAATGAATGAGCAGTTCTTC.